Listed here are 29 T cell receptor beta chains from one sample, sequenced in a study of Graves' ophthalmopathy and Graves' hyperthyroidism. The study amplified TCR beta CDR3 regions using RNA transcripts. RT-PCR was first run with HTBI primers, then multiplex PCR in a second round. One entry per CDR3 protein, called by TCRdb with MiXCR from the multiplex PCR reads. This sample has roughly 400,000 distinct CDR3 sequences; approximately 15% occur once, and the top ten carry around 7%. The sequenced sample consisted of peripheral blood. The receptors were sampled from a woman aged 18-29 years with stable Graves' hyperthyroidism.

This clonotype was seen repeatedly, ten times or more. V usage is TRBV15 and J usage is TRBJ1-1; D call uncertain. This CDR3 has 13 residues. Germline V CDR1 and CDR2: LNHNV, YYDKDF (reference sequence). Trimming shortened V by 1 base and J by 10 bases, and 13 bases separated the two germline ends. The CDR3 region is CATSRARDRGAFF. Here the CDR3 DNA reads TGTGCCACCAGCAGAGCTCGGGATCGGGGAGCTTTCTTT. The entire variable domain, with the rest obtained from reference TRBV15 and TRBJ1-1, is as follows: DAMVIQNPRYQVTQFGKPVTLSCSQTLNHNVMYWYQQKSSQAPKLLFHYYDKDFNNEADTPDNFQSRRPNTSFCFLDIRSPGLGDTAMYLCATSRARDRGAFFGQGTRLTVV.

This clonotype was recorded many times. The genes are TRBV12-3 or TRBV12-4 and TRBJ2-7, with 10 bases matching TRBD1. After removal of 7 bases from V and 5 bases from J, the junction contained 5 bases not matched to a gene. This CDR3 has 13 amino acids. This chain's CDR3 is CASKGTGVHEQYF. The DNA for the CDR3 is TGTGCCAGCAAAGGGACAGGGGTCCACGAGCAGTACTTC.

This rearrangement joins TRBV27 to TRBJ2-4; either TRBD1 or TRBD2 may supply D (6 bases each). This CDR3 region has 14 residues. Germline V gene sequence: CDR1 MNHEY, CDR2 SMNVEV (reference sequence). V dropped 7 bases and J dropped 5 bases, with 15 bases sitting between them. CDR3 residues: CASMTVGGQNIQYF. DNA of the CDR3: TGTGCCAGCATGACAGTGGGGGGCCAAAACATTCAGTACTTC.

In this sample, this clonotype turned up many times. The V call is TRBV6-1, the J call TRBJ2-5; tentative D call: TRBD2 (5 bases). CDR1 and CDR2 from the germline V gene are MNHNS and SASEGT. V was cut by 7 bases and J by 5 bases, with 17 bases left in between. The CDR3 runs to 14 residues. The CDR3 loop is CASTTLVRRETQYF. In DNA form, the CDR3 reads TGTGCCAGCACCACTCTGGTCCGGAGGGAGACCCAGTACTTC.

This clonotype turned up a few times. The genes are TRBV18 and TRBJ1-2, with 10 nucleotides matching TRBD1. The CDR3 covers 16 residues. Germline V gene sequence: CDR1 KGHSH, CDR2 LQKENI. J gave up 7 bases and V 2 bases, and 10 bases lay outside the gene matches. The CDR3 sequence is CASSPSTGGAYGGYTF. CDR3 sequence (DNA): TGTGCCAGCTCACCATCGACAGGGGGCGCATACGGTGGCTACACCTTC.

Concerning this clonotype itself: One end of the junction varies from germline; a read error may be responsible. The rearrangement joins TRBV27 to TRBJ2-5; perhaps TRBD2 as D (5 bases). CDR1 is MNHEY and CDR2 is SMNVEV in the germline V gene (reference sequence). The CDR3 is 15 residues long. In nucleotides, the CDR3 is TGTGCCAGCAGTTTATCCCTCCTAGCTGTGGAGACCCGGTACTTC. Protein: CASSLSLLAVETRYF.

This clonotype turned up a few times. V is TRBV4-1 and J is TRBJ1-2; 8 bases are a match to TRBD1. The CDR3 sequence is 15 residues long. With 6 bases clipped from V and 7 bases from J, the junction kept 13 bases outside the gene matches. Germline V CDR1 and CDR2: MGHRA, YSYEKL. The CDR3 here is CASRDAGTGFGGYTF. Here the CDR3 DNA reads TGCGCCAGCAGAGACGCCGGGACAGGCTTTGGTGGCTACACCTTC.

The J gene is TRBJ1-6, the V gene TRBV6-1, with D hard to call. The V end lost 7 bases, the J end lost 10 bases, and 17 bases lay between the germline ends. The length of the CDR3 is 14 residues. Germline CDR1 and CDR2: MNHNS and SASEGT. CDR3 loop: CASIDGYPGSPLHF. In nucleotides, the CDR3 is TGTGCCAGCATTGATGGGTACCCTGGGTCACCCCTCCACTTT.

This clonotype was seen at least ten times. V is TRBV7-3 and J is TRBJ1-5; perhaps TRBD1 as D (6 bases). Trimming took off 2 bases at V and 3 bases at J, with 11 bases between the two ends. This CDR3 is built from 15 residues. Germline V gene data show CDR1 as SGHTA and CDR2 as FQGTGA. The CDR3 loop is CASSLRGGYNQPQHF. The CDR3 region has the DNA TGTGCCAGCAGCTTACGCGGGGGCTACAATCAGCCCCAGCATTTT.

This clonotype has just a few counts. The junction departs from germline at one end; a sequencing error may be responsible. This rearrangement joins TRBV6-1 to TRBJ1-5; D unresolved. Germline V gene sequence: CDR1 MNHNS, CDR2 SASEGT. The CDR3 has 14 amino acids. The CDR3 sequence: CASSEEMGYQPQHF. In DNA, the CDR3 is TGTGCCAGCAGTGAAGAAATGGGTTATCAGCCTCAGCATTTT.

The CDR3 sequence is CASILLGGAQGSSGANVLTF. CDR3 bases: TGTGCCAGCATCTTACTCGGAGGTGCACAGGGGAGCTCTGGGGCCAACGTCCTGACTTTC. V and J are TRBV6-2 or TRBV6-3 and TRBJ2-6, with 7 nucleotides matching TRBD1. CDR1 and CDR2 (germline): MNHEY, SVGEGT. The CDR3 consists of 20 residues. The junction had 18 bases not matched to a gene; V was cut back by 7 bases and J by 0 bases.

This clonotype was seen repeatedly, ten times or more. The chain employs TRBV12-3 or TRBV12-4 and TRBJ1-1, with 7 bases fitting TRBD1. This CDR3 comprises 12 residues. V was pared by 4 bases and J by 11 bases, with 7 bases of the junction left unmatched. The CDR3 here is CASSSRTGGAFF. The CDR3 DNA is TGTGCCAGCAGTTCTCGGACAGGAGGGGCTTTCTTT.

This clonotype was seen at least ten times. The V gene is TRBV11-2, the J gene TRBJ2-7, with 9 bases lining up with TRBD1. The CDR3 has 13 amino acids. Germline CDR1 and CDR2: SGHAT and FQNNGV. Trimming took 5 bases from V and 6 from J; bases not matched to a gene: 5. The CDR3 reads CASSEGQGSEQYF. In DNA, the CDR3 is TGTGCCAGCAGCGAGGGACAGGGATCCGAGCAGTACTTC.

The chain uses TRBV6-1 and TRBJ1-5; D remains ambiguous. The CDR3 is 14 residues long. Trimming left V 5 bases short and J 0 bases short, with 8 bases between. The germline CDR1 and CDR2 sequences are MNHNS and SASEGT. CDR3 sequence: CASSPWYSNQPQHF. The CDR3 nucleotides read TGTGCCAGCAGTCCCTGGTATAGCAATCAGCCCCAGCATTTT.

This clonotype was observed at least ten times. The chain uses TRBV7-2 and TRBJ1-1; D uncertain. Trimming stripped 2 bases from V and 0 bases from J, with 10 bases between. Germline V CDR1 and CDR2: SGHTA, FQGNSA. The CDR3 covers 15 residues. CDR3 amino acids: CASSLLPGMNTEAFF. CDR3 DNA: TGTGCCAGCAGCTTATTACCGGGAATGAACACTGAAGCTTTCTTT.

In this sample, this clonotype turned up many times. The rearrangement joins TRBV7-2 to TRBJ1-3, with 7 positions matching TRBD1. Trimming took 2 bases from V and 4 from J; bases not matched to a gene: 5. This CDR3 is 15 amino acids long. Germline V gene data show CDR1 as SGHTA and CDR2 as FQGNSA. The CDR3 loop reads CASSLRQGIGNTIYF. Here the CDR3 DNA reads TGTGCCAGCAGCTTAAGACAGGGCATCGGAAACACCATATATTTT.

This clonotype came up many times. This chain uses TRBV12-3 or TRBV12-4 with TRBJ1-2; D not resolved. V was trimmed by 6 bases and J by 10 bases, leaving 15 bases between them. There are 12 residues in the CDR3. The CDR3 sequence is CASSPRSFPYTF. The CDR3 DNA is TGTGCCAGCAGCCCACGGTCCTTCCCCTACACCTTC.

This clonotype was recorded at least ten times. The chain joins TRBV12-3 or TRBV12-4 to TRBJ1-1; D call uncertain. CDR3 length equals 13 residues. V dropped 6 bases and J dropped 2 bases, with 10 bases sitting between them. Here the CDR3 reads CASSPISNTEAFF. CDR3 sequence (DNA): TGTGCCAGCAGCCCAATATCAAACACTGAAGCTTTCTTT.

This clonotype was recorded at least ten times. The J gene is TRBJ1-1, the V gene TRBV6-2 or TRBV6-3; 7 nucleotides agree with TRBD1. The CDR3 consists of 14 residues. CDR1 and CDR2 (germline): MNHEY, SVGEGT. Trimming removed 4 bases from V and 5 bases from J; junction bases left unmatched: 7. CDR3 coding DNA: TGTGCCAGCAGTTTTGACAGGGTGGAAACTGAAGCTTTCTTT. Protein sequence: CASSFDRVETEAFF.

This clonotype was recorded at least ten times. The chain has TRBV6-1 and TRBJ1-1, with TRBD1 matching 12 bases. V gave up 6 bases and J gave up 3 bases; unmatched junction bases: 8. The CDR3 is 16 amino acids. CDR1 and CDR2 (germline): MNHNS, SASEGT. In DNA, the CDR3 is TGTGCCAGCAGCCCCGGGACAGGGGGCCCGGACACTGAAGCTTTCTTT. As protein: CASSPGTGGPDTEAFF.

This clonotype was counted ten times or more. The J gene is TRBJ2-7, the V gene TRBV12-3 or TRBV12-4; 11 bases map to TRBD2. V gave up 7 bases and J gave up 3 bases; unmatched junction bases: 17. This CDR3 has 18 amino acids. The CDR3 DNA is TGTGCCAGCACTAAGGACGGAATCGGGACTAGCGGAGACTACGAGCAGTACTTC. It is translated as CASTKDGIGTSGDYEQYF.

Ten or more counts support this clonotype. The genes are TRBV7-2 and TRBJ1-2; D ambiguous. Trimming removed 4 bases from V and 6 bases from J, with 18 bases in between. There are 15 residues in the CDR3. Germline CDR1 and CDR2: SGHTA and FQGNSA. The CDR3 sequence: CASSSSGGSVDGYTF. The DNA for the CDR3 is TGTGCCAGCAGCTCGTCTGGAGGTAGCGTGGATGGCTACACCTTC. The complete variable domain, with remaining parts taken from reference TRBV7-2 and TRBJ1-2, reads GAGVSQSPSNKVTEKGKDVELRCDPISGHTALYWYRQSLGQGLEFLIYFQGNSAPDKSGLPSDRFSAERTGGSVSTLTIQRTQQEDSAVYLCASSSSGGSVDGYTFGSGTRLTVV.

The sample holds many counts of this clonotype. V is TRBV6-1 and J is TRBJ1-2; D is perhaps TRBD1 (5 bases). The ends were cut back, 6 bases at V and 5 bases at J, with 16 bases in the middle. Germline V gives CDR1 MNHNS, CDR2 SASEGT. CDR3 length: 14 amino acids. The CDR3 bases are TGTGCCAGCAGCCGCGGGGGTACTTCTTATGGCTACACCTTC. Its translation is CASSRGGTSYGYTF.

The rearrangement links TRBV28 to TRBJ2-7, with a possible D match to TRBD1 (6 bases). The germline V and J ends were trimmed by 8 bases and 0 bases, with 17 bases remaining between them. The germline gives CDR1 MDHEN, CDR2 SYDVKM. CDR3 size: 15 residues. The CDR3 bases are TGTGCCAGCGGAATTTCAGGGGCTCCCTCCTACGAGCAGTACTTC. Translated, it gives CASGISGAPSYEQYF.

In this sample, this clonotype turned up many times. V usage is TRBV11-3 and J usage is TRBJ2-2, with TRBD1 as a possible D gene (6 bases). Trimming took off 0 bases at V and 2 bases at J, with 7 bases between the two ends. Germline V gives CDR1 SGHNT, CDR2 YENEEA. The CDR3 is 15 amino acids. The CDR3 coding sequence is TGTGCCAGCAGCTTAGAGGGACACAACACCGGGGAGCTGTTTTTT. It specifies CASSLEGHNTGELFF.

This clonotype was counted a few times. V and J are TRBV12-5 and TRBJ2-5; D is ambiguous. Germline V gene data show CDR1 as LGHNT and CDR2 as FRNRAP. Trimming stripped 3 bases from V and 5 bases from J, with 4 bases between. The CDR3 is 11 amino acids. The CDR3 region is CASGFSETQYF. The CDR3 DNA sequence: TGTGCTAGTGGTTTCTCCGAGACCCAGTACTTC.

At least ten counts were recorded for this clonotype. The V gene is TRBV12-3 or TRBV12-4, the J gene TRBJ2-7; weak D call: TRBD1 (6 bases). The CDR3 runs to 12 residues. V gave up 4 bases and J gave up 2 bases, with 6 bases separating them. This chain's CDR3 is CASSYRAYEQYF. DNA of the CDR3: TGTGCCAGCAGTTACAGGGCCTACGAGCAGTACTTC.

This clonotype was detected many times. The rearrangement joins TRBV19 to TRBJ1-1; D remains ambiguous. The germline V gene has CDR1 LNHDA and CDR2 SQIVND (reference sequence). The ends were cut back, 11 bases at V and 1 base at J, with 8 bases in the middle. This CDR3 comprises 11 residues. CDR3 DNA: TGTGCCGTCGCACGGAACACTGAAGCTTTCTTT. Its translation: CAVARNTEAFF.

To note about this clonotype: A much bigger clone sits one base away, suggesting this may be a read error. Without the conserved terminal phenylalanine or tryptophan, this CDR3 likely stems from a read error. V is TRBV20-1 and J is TRBJ2-2; perhaps TRBD2 as D (5 bases). This CDR3 has 16 amino acids. The germline V gene has CDR1 DFQATT and CDR2 SNEGSKA (reference sequence). The V gene lost 4 bases and the J gene lost 3 bases, with 18 bases spanning the gap. Here the CDR3 reads CSAIDPGMQDTGELFL. The CDR3 DNA follows: TGCAGTGCTATTGACCCGGGGATGCAGGACACCGGGGAGCTGTTTTTG.